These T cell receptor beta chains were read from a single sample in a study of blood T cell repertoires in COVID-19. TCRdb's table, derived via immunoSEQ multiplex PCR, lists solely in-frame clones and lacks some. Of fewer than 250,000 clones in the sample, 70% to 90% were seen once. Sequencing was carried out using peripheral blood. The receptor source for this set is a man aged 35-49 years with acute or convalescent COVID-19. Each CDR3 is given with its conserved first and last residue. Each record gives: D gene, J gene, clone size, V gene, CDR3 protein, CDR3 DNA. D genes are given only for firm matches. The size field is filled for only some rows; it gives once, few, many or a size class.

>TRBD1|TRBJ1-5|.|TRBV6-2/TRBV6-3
CASSSRLTGTAQHF
TGTGCCAGCAGTTCCCGCCTCACAGGGACAGCCCAGCATTTT
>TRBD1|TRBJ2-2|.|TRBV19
CASTQDRGYRELFF
TGTGCCAGTACCCAGGACAGGGGGTACCGGGAGCTGTTTTTT
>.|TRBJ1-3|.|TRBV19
CASTGTQLSGNTIYF
TGTGCCAGTACCGGTACCCAACTCTCTGGAAACACCATATATTTT
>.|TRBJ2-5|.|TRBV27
CASSPAQSGWETQYF
TGTGCCAGCAGTCCAGCCCAATCGGGGTGGGAGACCCAGTACTTC
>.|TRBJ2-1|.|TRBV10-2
CASNASPEGGDQFF
TGCGCCAGCAACGCTTCCCCGGAGGGAGGCGACCAGTTCTTC
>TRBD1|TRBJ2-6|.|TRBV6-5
CASSWTGVVMANVLTF
TGTGCCAGCAGTTGGACAGGGGTTGTGATGGCCAACGTCCTGACTTTC
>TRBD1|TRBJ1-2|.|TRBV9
CASSLTGVSYGYTF
TGTGCCAGCAGCTTGACAGGGGTTTCCTATGGCTACACCTTC
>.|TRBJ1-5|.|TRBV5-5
CASSLGSGNNQPQHF
TGTGCCAGCAGCTTGGGGTCCGGGAACAATCAGCCCCAGCATTTT
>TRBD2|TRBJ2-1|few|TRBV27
CASSKLGGNRNEQFF
TGTGCCAGCAGTAAGTTGGGGGGGAATAGGAATGAGCAGTTCTTC
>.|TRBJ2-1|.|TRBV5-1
CASSWRGNEQFF
TGCGCCAGCAGCTGGAGAGGGAATGAGCAGTTCTTC
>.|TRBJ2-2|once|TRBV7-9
CASSLVTGITGRLPGELFF
TGTGCCAGCAGCTTAGTAACTGGGATAACAGGTCGGTTGCCCGGGGAGCTGTTTTTT
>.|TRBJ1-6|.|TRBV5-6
CASSPQGFNSPLHF
TGTGCCAGCAGCCCACAGGGATTTAATTCACCCCTCCACTTT
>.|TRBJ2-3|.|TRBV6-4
CASSLAATDTQYF
TGTGCCAGCAGTCTGGCCGCCACAGATACGCAGTATTTT
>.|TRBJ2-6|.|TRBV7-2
CASSLSISGANVLTF
TGTGCCAGCAGCTTAAGCATCTCTGGGGCCAACGTCCTGACTTTC
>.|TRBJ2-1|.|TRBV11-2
CASSLDTRSSYNEQFF
TGTGCCAGCAGCTTAGATACCCGCAGCTCCTACAATGAGCAGTTCTTC
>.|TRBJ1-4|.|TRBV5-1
CASSPGGLGAQNEKLFF
TGCGCCAGCAGCCCGGGGGGTCTGGGCGCGCAAAATGAAAAACTGTTTTTT
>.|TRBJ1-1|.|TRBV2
CASSEYRSTEAFF
TGTGCCAGCAGTGAGTACAGGAGCACTGAAGCTTTCTTT
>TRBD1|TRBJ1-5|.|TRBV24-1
CATSEASRGLEQPQHF
TGTGCCACCAGTGAGGCTAGCAGGGGGCTGGAACAGCCCCAGCATTTT
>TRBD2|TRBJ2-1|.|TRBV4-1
CASSHLGLAEQFF
TGCGCCAGCAGCCATCTCGGACTAGCGGAGCAGTTCTTC
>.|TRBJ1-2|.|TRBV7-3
CASSNRGIGGYTF
TGTGCCAGCAGCAATCGAGGCATTGGCGGCTACACCTTC
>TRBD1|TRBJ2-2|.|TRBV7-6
CASSPPPGGLTGELFF
TGTGCCAGCAGCCCCCCCCCAGGGGGTTTAACCGGGGAGCTGTTTTTT
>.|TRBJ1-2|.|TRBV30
CAWSGIRYTF
TGTGCCTGGAGCGGGATTCGCTACACCTTC
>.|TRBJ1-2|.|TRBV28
CASSLLRGMGYGYTF
TGTGCCAGCAGTTTGCTTCGGGGTATGGGGTATGGCTACACCTTC
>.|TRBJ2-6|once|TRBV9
CASRHTGANVLTF
TGTGCCAGCAGACACACTGGGGCCAACGTCCTGACTTTC
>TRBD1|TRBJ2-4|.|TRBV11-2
CASSIQGANIQYF
TGTGCCAGCAGCATCCAGGGGGCGAACATTCAGTACTTC
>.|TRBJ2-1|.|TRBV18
CASSPPGSIYNEQFF
TGTGCCAGCTCACCACCGGGCTCCATCTACAATGAGCAGTTCTTC
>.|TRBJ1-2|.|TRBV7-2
CASSLKGSSYGYTF
TGTGCCAGCAGCTTAAAGGGGTCCTCGTATGGCTACACCTTC
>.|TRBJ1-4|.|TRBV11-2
CASSLDHRGKEKLFF
TGTGCCAGCAGCTTAGATCATCGGGGAAAGGAAAAACTGTTTTTT
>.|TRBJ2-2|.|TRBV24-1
CATSDPGTRGPGELFF
TGTGCCACCAGTGACCCCGGGACTAGGGGGCCCGGGGAGCTGTTTTTT
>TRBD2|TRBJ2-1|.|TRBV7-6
CASSLAEGPGGNEQFF
TGTGCCAGCAGCTTAGCGGAAGGGCCGGGGGGAAATGAGCAGTTCTTC
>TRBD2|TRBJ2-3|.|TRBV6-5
CASSTLAGDTQYF
TGTGCCAGCAGTACACTAGCGGGAGATACGCAGTATTTT
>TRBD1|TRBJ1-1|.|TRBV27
CASSFTGDTEAFF
TGTGCCAGCAGTTTCACAGGGGATACCGAAGCTTTCTTT
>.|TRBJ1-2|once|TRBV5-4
CASSLVPPGQRRPSVGYTF
TGTGCCAGCAGCTTGGTACCACCGGGACAAAGGCGTCCTTCGGTTGGCTACACCTTC
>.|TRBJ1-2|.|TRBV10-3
CAISESTGGAGNYGYTF
TGTGCCATCAGTGAGTCGACTGGGGGCGCAGGGAACTATGGCTACACCTTC
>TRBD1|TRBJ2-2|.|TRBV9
CASRATGGVTGELFF
TGTGCCAGCAGAGCGACAGGGGGCGTAACCGGGGAGCTGTTTTTT
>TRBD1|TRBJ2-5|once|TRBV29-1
CSVETGGEETQYF
TGCAGCGTTGAGACAGGGGGAGAGGAGACCCAGTACTTC
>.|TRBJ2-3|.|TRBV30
CAWSGGRGRGADTQYF
TGTGCCTGGAGTGGAGGGCGGGGGCGCGGGGCGGATACGCAGTATTTT
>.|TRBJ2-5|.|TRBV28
CASSRDSQETQYF
TGTGCCAGCAGTCGGGACTCGCAAGAGACCCAGTACTTC
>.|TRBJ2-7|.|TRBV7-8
CASSLGTPVEYEQYF
TGTGCCAGCAGCTTGGGGACACCGGTTGAATACGAGCAGTACTTC
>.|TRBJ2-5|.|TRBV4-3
CASSQAQNRQETQYF
TGCGCCAGCAGCCAAGCTCAAAACAGACAAGAGACCCAGTACTTC
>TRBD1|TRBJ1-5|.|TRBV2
CASRGGTGHNQPQHF
TGTGCCAGCAGGGGGGGGACAGGTCACAATCAGCCCCAGCATTTT
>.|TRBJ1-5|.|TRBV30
CAWSEPLQPQHF
TGTGCCTGGAGTGAACCACTCCAGCCCCAGCATTTT
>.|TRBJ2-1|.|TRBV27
CASSLRQTHEQFF
TGTGCCAGCAGTTTACGACAAACCCATGAGCAGTTCTTC
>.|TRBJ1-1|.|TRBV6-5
CASSYNGQNTEAFF
TGTGCCAGCAGTTACAACGGACAGAACACTGAAGCTTTCTTT
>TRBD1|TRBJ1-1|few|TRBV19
CASSEQGAWTEAFF
TGTGCCAGTAGTGAACAGGGGGCCTGGACTGAAGCTTTCTTT
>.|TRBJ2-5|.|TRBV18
CASSPSSAQETQYF
TGTGCCAGCTCACCCTCTAGCGCCCAAGAGACCCAGTACTTC
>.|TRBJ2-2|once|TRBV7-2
CASSQGSGTGELFF
TGTGCCAGCAGCCAGGGTTCCGGCACCGGGGAGCTGTTTTTT
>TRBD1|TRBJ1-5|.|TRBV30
CAWSVLGQGVRSNQPQHF
TGTGCCTGGAGTGTACTGGGACAGGGGGTTAGGAGCAATCAGCCCCAGCATTTT
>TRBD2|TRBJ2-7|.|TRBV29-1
CSVGGGTSGNNEQYF
TGCAGCGTTGGGGGAGGGACTAGCGGGAACAACGAGCAGTACTTC
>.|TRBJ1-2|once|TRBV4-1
CASSQGTAQFGYTF
TGCGCCAGCAGCCAAGGGACAGCTCAGTTTGGCTACACCTTC
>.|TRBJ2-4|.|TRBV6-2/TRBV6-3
CASSSPPAEALAKNIQYF
TGTGCCAGCAGTTCCCCTCCGGCCGAGGCCCTAGCCAAAAACATTCAGTACTTC
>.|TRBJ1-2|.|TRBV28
CASSTRTRGAQGYTF
TGTGCCAGCAGTACACGTACCCGGGGGGCGCAAGGCTACACCTTC
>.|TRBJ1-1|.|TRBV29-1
CSVLVGGVNTEAFF
TGCAGCGTCCTCGTAGGGGGAGTGAACACTGAAGCTTTCTTT